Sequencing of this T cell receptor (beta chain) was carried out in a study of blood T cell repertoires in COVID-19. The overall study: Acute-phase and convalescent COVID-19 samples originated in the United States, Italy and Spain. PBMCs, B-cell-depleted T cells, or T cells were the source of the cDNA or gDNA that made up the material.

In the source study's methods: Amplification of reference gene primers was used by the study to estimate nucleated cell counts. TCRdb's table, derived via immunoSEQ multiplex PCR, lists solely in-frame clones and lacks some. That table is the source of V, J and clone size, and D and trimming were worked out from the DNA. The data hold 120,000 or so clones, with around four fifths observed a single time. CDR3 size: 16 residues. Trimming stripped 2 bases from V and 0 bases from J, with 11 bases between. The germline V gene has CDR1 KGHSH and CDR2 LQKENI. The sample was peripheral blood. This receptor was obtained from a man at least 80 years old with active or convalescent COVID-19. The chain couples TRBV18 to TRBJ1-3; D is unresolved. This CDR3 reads CASSPDGQSSGNTIYF. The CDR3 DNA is TGTGCCAGCTCACCAGATGGGCAGAGCTCTGGAAACACCATATATTTT. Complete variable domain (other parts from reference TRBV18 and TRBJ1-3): NAGVMQNPRHLVRRRGQEARLRCSPMKGHSHVYWYRQLPEEGLKFMVYLQKENIIDESGMPKERFSAEFPKEGPSILRIQQVVRGDSAAYFCASSPDGQSSGNTIYFGEGSWLTVV.